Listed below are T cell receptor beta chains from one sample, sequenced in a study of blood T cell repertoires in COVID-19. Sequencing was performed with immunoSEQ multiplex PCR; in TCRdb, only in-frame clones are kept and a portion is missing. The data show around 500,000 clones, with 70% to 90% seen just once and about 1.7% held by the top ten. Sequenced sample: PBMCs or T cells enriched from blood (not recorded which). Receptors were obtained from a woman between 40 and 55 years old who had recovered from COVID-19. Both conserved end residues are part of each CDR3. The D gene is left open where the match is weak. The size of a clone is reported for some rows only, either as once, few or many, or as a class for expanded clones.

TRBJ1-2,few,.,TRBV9,CASSVGLRRYTF,TGTGCCAGCAGCGTGGGCCTCAGGCGCTACACCTTC
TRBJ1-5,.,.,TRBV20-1,CSASLGIVNQPQHF,TGCAGTGCTAGTCTAGGAATTGTGAATCAGCCCCAGCATTTT
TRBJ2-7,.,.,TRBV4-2,CASSQDYSAYEQYF,TGTGCCAGCAGCCAAGATTATAGCGCTTACGAGCAGTACTTC
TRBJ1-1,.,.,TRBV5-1,CASSIEAGVAFF,TGCGCCAGCAGTATTGAAGCCGGGGTGGCTTTCTTT
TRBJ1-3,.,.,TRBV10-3,CAISEGGATGNTIYF,TGTGCCATCAGTGAGGGCGGGGCTACTGGAAACACCATATATTTT
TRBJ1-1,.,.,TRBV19,CASSWFRGNTEAFF,TGTGCCAGTAGTTGGTTTCGGGGGAACACTGAAGCTTTCTTT
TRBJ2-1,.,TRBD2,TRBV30,CAWTPGLAGFEQFF,TGTGCCTGGACACCGGGACTAGCGGGATTTGAGCAGTTCTTC
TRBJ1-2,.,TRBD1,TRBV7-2,CASTADRLGYTF,TGTGCCAGCACCGCGGACAGGCTTGGCTACACCTTC
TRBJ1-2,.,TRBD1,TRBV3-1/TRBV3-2,CASSHPGGDRGIGYTF,TGTGCCAGCAGCCATCCCGGGGGTGACAGGGGGATTGGCTACACCTTC
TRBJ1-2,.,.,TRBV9,CASSSFQGLGGYGYTF,TGTGCCAGCAGCTCATTCCAAGGATTGGGAGGCTATGGCTACACCTTC
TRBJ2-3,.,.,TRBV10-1,CASSGGLEADTQYF,TGCGCCAGCAGTGGCGGGCTGGAGGCAGATACGCAGTATTTT
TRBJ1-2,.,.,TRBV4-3,CASSQDRGFIGTNYGYTF,TGCGCCAGCAGCCAAGATAGGGGGTTTATCGGGACTAACTATGGCTACACCTTC
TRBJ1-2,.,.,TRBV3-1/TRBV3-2,CASSLGVDGRSYTF,TGTGCCAGCAGCCTCGGAGTCGACGGTAGAAGCTACACCTTC
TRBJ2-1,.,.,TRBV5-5,CASKRTPGNSGGNEQFF,TGTGCCAGCAAACGGACACCAGGGAATTCGGGTGGCAATGAGCAGTTCTTC
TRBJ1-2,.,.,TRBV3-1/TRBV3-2,CASSQDRSGYTF,TGTGCCAGCAGCCAAGATCGGTCGGGCTACACCTTC
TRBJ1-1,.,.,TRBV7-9,CASSSAGVNTEAFF,TGTGCCAGCAGCTCCGCGGGGGTGAACACTGAAGCTTTCTTT
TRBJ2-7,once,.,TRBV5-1,CASTPWPGDYEQYF,TGCGCCAGCACCCCATGGCCGGGGGACTACGAGCAGTACTTC
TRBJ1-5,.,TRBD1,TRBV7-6,CASSRTGNQPQHF,TGTGCCAGCAGCAGGACAGGAAATCAGCCCCAGCATTTT
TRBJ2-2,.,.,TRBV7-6,CASTLRGELFF,TGTGCCAGCACCCTCCGCGGGGAGCTGTTTTTT
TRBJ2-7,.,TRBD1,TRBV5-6,CASSPRGQGFTYEQYF,TGTGCCAGCAGCCCACGGGGACAGGGGTTCACCTACGAGCAGTACTTC
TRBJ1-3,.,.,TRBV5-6,CASSQGTAGNTIYF,TGTGCCAGCAGCCAGGGTACCGCAGGAAACACCATATATTTT
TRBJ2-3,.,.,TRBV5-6,CASSHSGLTSTDTQYF,TGTGCCAGCAGCCATTCGGGACTCACTAGCACAGATACGCAGTATTTT
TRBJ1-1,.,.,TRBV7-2,CASSLVSLRRMNTEAFF,TGTGCCAGCAGCTTAGTGTCCTTGCGAAGAATGAACACTGAAGCTTTCTTT
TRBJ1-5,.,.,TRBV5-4,CASSLQGVDSNQPQHF,TGTGCCAGCAGCTTGCAAGGGGTCGATAGCAATCAGCCCCAGCATTTT
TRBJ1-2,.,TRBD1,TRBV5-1,CASSNTGTGSYNYGYTF,TGCGCCAGCAGCAATACCGGGACAGGGTCCTACAACTATGGCTACACCTTC
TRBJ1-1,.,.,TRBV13,CASSEVAGHTEAFF,TGTGCCAGCAGCGAAGTTGCAGGGCACACTGAAGCTTTCTTT
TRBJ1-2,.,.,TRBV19,CASIPSGTPGYGYTF,TGTGCCAGTATTCCGTCTGGGACACCGGGCTATGGCTACACCTTC
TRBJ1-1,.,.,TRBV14,CASSPLGGNTEAFF,TGTGCCAGCAGCCCTTTGGGGGGGAACACTGAAGCTTTCTTT
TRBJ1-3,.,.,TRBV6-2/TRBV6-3,CASSQGQTSGNTIYF,TGTGCCAGCAGTCAAGGACAGACCTCTGGAAACACCATATATTTT
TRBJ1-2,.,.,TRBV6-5,CASSKTRTADGYTF,TGTGCCAGCAGTAAAACACGGACAGCCGATGGCTACACCTTC
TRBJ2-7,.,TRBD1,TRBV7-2,CASSSTGTGVTYEQYF,TGTGCCAGCAGCTCGACCGGGACAGGGGTAACCTACGAGCAGTACTTC
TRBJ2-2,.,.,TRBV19,CASSHGSGELFF,TGTGCCAGTAGTCACGGGTCCGGGGAGCTGTTTTTT
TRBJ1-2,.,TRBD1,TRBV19,CASSPLDREVYGYTF,TGTGCCAGTAGTCCCCTGGACAGGGAGGTCTATGGCTACACCTTC
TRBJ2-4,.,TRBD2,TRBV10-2,CASSESRLAGLPNIQYF,TGCGCCAGCAGTGAGTCCAGACTAGCGGGCCTTCCTAACATTCAGTACTTC
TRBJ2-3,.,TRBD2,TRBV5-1,CASSSLTSGKTSTDTQYF,TGCGCCAGCAGCTCTTTGACTAGCGGGAAGACTAGCACAGATACGCAGTATTTT
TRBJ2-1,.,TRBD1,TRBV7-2,CASSRGTGSYNEQFF,TGTGCCAGCAGCCGCGGGACAGGGTCCTACAATGAGCAGTTCTTC
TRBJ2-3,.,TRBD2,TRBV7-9,CASSSAGGGRALNTQYF,TGTGCCAGCAGCTCCGCCGGGGGCGGGAGGGCCCTAAATACGCAGTATTTT
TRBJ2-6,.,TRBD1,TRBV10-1,CASSRGDRGNAGANVLTF,TGCGCCAGCAGTAGAGGGGACAGGGGTAACGCTGGGGCCAACGTCCTGACTTTC
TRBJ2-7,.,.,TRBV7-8,CASSHRVNYEQYF,TGTGCCAGCTCACACAGGGTAAACTACGAGCAGTACTTC
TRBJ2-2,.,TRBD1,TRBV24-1,CATSDANRGRHGELFF,TGTGCCACCAGTGATGCCAACAGGGGACGTCACGGGGAGCTGTTTTTT
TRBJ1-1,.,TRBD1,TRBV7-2,CASSPWTGASTEAFF,TGTGCCAGCAGCCCCTGGACAGGGGCCAGCACTGAAGCTTTCTTT
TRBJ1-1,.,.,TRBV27,CASSPRWNTEAFF,TGTGCCAGCAGTCCGCGGTGGAACACTGAAGCTTTCTTT
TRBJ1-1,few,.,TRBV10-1,CASSESAGYTEAFF,TGCGCCAGCAGTGAGAGTGCAGGGTACACTGAAGCTTTCTTT
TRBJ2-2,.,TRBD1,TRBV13,CASSFWTGKTGELFF,TGTGCCAGCAGCTTCTGGACAGGAAAGACCGGGGAGCTGTTTTTT